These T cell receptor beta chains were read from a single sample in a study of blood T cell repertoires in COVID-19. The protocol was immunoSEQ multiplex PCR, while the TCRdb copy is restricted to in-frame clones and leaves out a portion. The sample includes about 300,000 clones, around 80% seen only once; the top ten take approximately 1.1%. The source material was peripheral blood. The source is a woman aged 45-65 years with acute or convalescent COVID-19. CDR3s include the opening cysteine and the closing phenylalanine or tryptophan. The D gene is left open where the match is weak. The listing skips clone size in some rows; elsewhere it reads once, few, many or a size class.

DNA: TGTGCCAGCAGCCAGGGGACAGGGACGAACACCGGGGAGCTGTTTTTT; CDR3: CASSQGTGTNTGELFF; J: TRBJ2-2; V: TRBV3-1/TRBV3-2; D: TRBD1; size: -
DNA: TGTGCCACCAGTGTGTACCCGGTTAACACCGGGGAGCTGTTTTTT; CDR3: CATSVYPVNTGELFF; J: TRBJ2-2; V: TRBV24-1; D: -; size: -
DNA: TGTGCCAGTAGTATGGGACAGGGGAACACTGAAGCTTTCTTT; CDR3: CASSMGQGNTEAFF; J: TRBJ1-1; V: TRBV19; D: TRBD1; size: few
DNA: TGTGCCAGCAGGGACAGTTTTCTCTCCTACGAGCAGTACTTC; CDR3: CASRDSFLSYEQYF; J: TRBJ2-7; V: TRBV6-6; D: -; size: -
DNA: TGTGCCAGCACCCCGCGGGGGGCCCCGAACACCGGGGAGCTGTTTTTT; CDR3: CASTPRGAPNTGELFF; J: TRBJ2-2; V: TRBV6-2/TRBV6-3; D: TRBD2; size: -
DNA: TGTGCCAGCAGCCTACAGAGCTCCTACGAGCAGTACTTC; CDR3: CASSLQSSYEQYF; J: TRBJ2-7; V: TRBV3-1/TRBV3-2; D: -; size: -
DNA: TGTGCCAGCAGCCCCGGGACTAGCGGGAGCGAGCAGTACTTC; CDR3: CASSPGTSGSEQYF; J: TRBJ2-7; V: TRBV5-4; D: TRBD2; size: -
DNA: TGTGCCACCAGCGAGATTAGCGGACCGCAAGAGACCCAGTACTTC; CDR3: CATSEISGPQETQYF; J: TRBJ2-5; V: TRBV6-4; D: -; size: -
DNA: TGTGCCTGGAGTGTGGGGGGGACAGGGACTGAAGCTTTCTTT; CDR3: CAWSVGGTGTEAFF; J: TRBJ1-1; V: TRBV30; D: TRBD1; size: few
DNA: TGTGCCAGCAGGCGACAGGGGGAGGGCACTGAAGCTTTCTTT; CDR3: CASRRQGEGTEAFF; J: TRBJ1-1; V: TRBV28; D: TRBD1; size: -
DNA: TGCAGTGCTAGTCCCAATTATCAGCCCCAGCATTTT; CDR3: CSASPNYQPQHF; J: TRBJ1-5; V: TRBV20-1; D: -; size: -
DNA: TGTGCCAGCAGGGCGACTAGCGGGGCGGGACCCGGGGAGCTGTTTTTT; CDR3: CASRATSGAGPGELFF; J: TRBJ2-2; V: TRBV2; D: TRBD2; size: -
DNA: TGTGCCAGTAGTATAAATAACAGGTCTGGAAACACCATATATTTT; CDR3: CASSINNRSGNTIYF; J: TRBJ1-3; V: TRBV19; D: -; size: -
DNA: TGTGCCAGCAGCTTGGACGGACTAGCGGGAGGTACCTACAATGAGCAGTTCTTC; CDR3: CASSLDGLAGGTYNEQFF; J: TRBJ2-1; V: TRBV11-3; D: TRBD2; size: -
DNA: TGTGCCAGCAGCCCAAGCGGGACACTCTACGAGCAGTACTTC; CDR3: CASSPSGTLYEQYF; J: TRBJ2-7; V: TRBV9; D: -; size: -
DNA: TGTGCCAGCAGTTCGGACAGGGGAGGGCGAGAGACCCAGTACTTC; CDR3: CASSSDRGGRETQYF; J: TRBJ2-5; V: TRBV6-2/TRBV6-3; D: TRBD1; size: -
DNA: TGTGCCAGCAGCTCCGGGACAGATAATCAGCCCCAGCATTTT; CDR3: CASSSGTDNQPQHF; J: TRBJ1-5; V: TRBV7-9; D: TRBD1; size: -
DNA: TGTGCCACCAGCAGAGTAGGAAGGGGCCAGGATGAAAAACTGTTTTTT; CDR3: CATSRVGRGQDEKLFF; J: TRBJ1-4; V: TRBV15; D: -; size: -
DNA: TGTGCCAGCAGTCCTCACTTGGGACAGAAAAGCCGGGAGACCCAGTACTTC; CDR3: CASSPHLGQKSRETQYF; J: TRBJ2-5; V: TRBV27; D: TRBD1; size: -
DNA: TGTGCCAGCAGCTACGGTAGCGGACGCACAGATACGCAGTATTTT; CDR3: CASSYGSGRTDTQYF; J: TRBJ2-3; V: TRBV5-6; D: -; size: few
DNA: TGTGCCAGCTCACTGGAACAGGGATCGGCTGGAAACACCATATATTTT; CDR3: CASSLEQGSAGNTIYF; J: TRBJ1-3; V: TRBV18; D: -; size: once
DNA: TGTGCCAGCAGTCGTACAGGGGTTCGAAACACCATATATTTT; CDR3: CASSRTGVRNTIYF; J: TRBJ1-3; V: TRBV7-9; D: TRBD1; size: -
DNA: TGCGCCAGCAGCCCCTCCTATCAGGGGGCTAAGGCGGGAGAGCAGTACTTC; CDR3: CASSPSYQGAKAGEQYF; J: TRBJ2-7; V: TRBV4-3; D: TRBD1; size: -
DNA: TGTGCCAGCGAGGGCGCCGACTATGGCTACACCTTC; CDR3: CASEGADYGYTF; J: TRBJ1-2; V: TRBV12-3/TRBV12-4; D: -; size: -
DNA: TGTGCTAGTGGTTGGGGACAGGGAGTGAACACTGAAGCTTTCTTT; CDR3: CASGWGQGVNTEAFF; J: TRBJ1-1; V: TRBV12-5; D: TRBD1; size: -
DNA: TGTGCCAGCAGGATCACAGGGCGCGGGGCCAACGTCCTGACTTTC; CDR3: CASRITGRGANVLTF; J: TRBJ2-6; V: TRBV5-8; D: -; size: few
DNA: TGTGCCAGCTTCTCGACTAGCGGGTCCCCAGGTGAGCAGTTCTTC; CDR3: CASFSTSGSPGEQFF; J: TRBJ2-1; V: TRBV7-8; D: TRBD2; size: -
DNA: TGTGCCAGCACCTGGGAGGGGAATGGCTACACCTTC; CDR3: CASTWEGNGYTF; J: TRBJ1-2; V: TRBV11-2; D: -; size: once
DNA: TGCAGCGTTGAACGTCCTAGCGGGAGGAAAGAGCAGTACTTC; CDR3: CSVERPSGRKEQYF; J: TRBJ2-7; V: TRBV29-1; D: TRBD2; size: -
DNA: TGTGCCAGCAGGCTGGGGACAGGGGGAGGCTACACCTTC; CDR3: CASRLGTGGGYTF; J: TRBJ1-2; V: TRBV2; D: TRBD1; size: few
DNA: TGTGCCAGCAGCCTTGGAGGACAGGGTTATGAAAAACTGTTTTTT; CDR3: CASSLGGQGYEKLFF; J: TRBJ1-4; V: TRBV7-9; D: TRBD1; size: -
DNA: TGCGCCAGCAGCCAGACCCCTACCCAGGGGTATGGTGGCTACACCTTC; CDR3: CASSQTPTQGYGGYTF; J: TRBJ1-2; V: TRBV4-1; D: -; size: -
DNA: TGTGCCAGCAGTCCCCCCATGGGAACAGGGAACCGGCGAGAGACCCAGTACTTC; CDR3: CASSPPMGTGNRRETQYF; J: TRBJ2-5; V: TRBV7-2; D: -; size: -
DNA: TGTGCCAGCAGCAAGACTAGCGGGAATACCGGGGAGCTGTTTTTT; CDR3: CASSKTSGNTGELFF; J: TRBJ2-2; V: TRBV6-5; D: TRBD2; size: few
DNA: TGTGCCAGCAGCTGGGGACAGGGATCCGGGGAGCTGTTTTTT; CDR3: CASSWGQGSGELFF; J: TRBJ2-2; V: TRBV9; D: TRBD1; size: -
DNA: TGTGCCAGCAGCCAACCGGGACAGAACACCGGGGAGCTGTTTTTT; CDR3: CASSQPGQNTGELFF; J: TRBJ2-2; V: TRBV4-2; D: -; size: few
DNA: TGTGCCAGCAGTTTATCTGTCGGGGTTGGGGAGACCCAGTACTTC; CDR3: CASSLSVGVGETQYF; J: TRBJ2-5; V: TRBV27; D: -; size: -